These 17 T cell receptor beta chains were sequenced from one sample in a study of cytomegalovirus exposure and HLA in healthy donors. The PCR made use of 60 Vbeta and 13 Jbeta primers. Using immunoSEQ multiplex PCR, the repertoire was profiled, and TCRdb retains in-frame clones only, with some absent. The sample contains approximately 120,000 clones, about 81% of which appear only once. The sample comprised PBMCs. The receptors stem from a woman in her 30s in good health and CMV-seronegative.

V gene TRBV9 combines with J gene TRBJ2-3; 9 bases are shared with TRBD2. The ends lost 0 bases at V and 5 bases at J; junction bases unmatched: 4. The CDR3 totals 15 residues. The germline gives CDR1 SGDLS, CDR2 YYNGEE. Here the CDR3 reads CASSVGREGKDTQYF. CDR3 DNA sequence: TGTGCCAGCAGCGTAGGGCGGGAGGGGAAAGATACGCAGTATTTT.

The chain combines TRBV11-2 with TRBJ1-5, with TRBD1 matching over 8 bases. The CDR3 totals 15 residues. The V gene end was trimmed by 5 bases and the J gene end by 0 bases; junction bases not matched to a gene: 3. CDR1 SGHAT and CDR2 FQNNGV come from the germline V gene. The CDR3 loop is CASSRDRNSNQPQHF. In DNA form, the CDR3 reads TGTGCCAGCAGCCGGGACAGGAATAGCAATCAGCCCCAGCATTTT.

On this clone itself: This sample includes further DNA sequences coding for the same CDR3. The chain uses TRBV4-2 and TRBJ2-5; TRBD2 matches 7 bases. V dropped 1 base and J dropped 4; count of bases not matched to a gene: 6. Germline loops: CDR1 LGHNA, CDR2 YNFKEQ. The CDR3 consists of 15 residues. The CDR3 DNA is TGTGCCAGCAGCCAAGGGACGGGGAGGGGAGAGACCCAGTACTTC. It codes for CASSQGTGRGETQYF.

The chain couples TRBV28 to TRBJ1-1; D not certain. The germline V and J ends were trimmed by 4 bases and 0 bases, with 6 bases remaining between them. The CDR3 contains 13 residues. CDR1 MDHEN and CDR2 SYDVKM come from the germline V gene. The CDR3 DNA is TGTGCCAGCAGTTCCCTGTTGAACACTGAAGCTTTCTTT. This gives the protein CASSSLLNTEAFF.

As to this clone: Other DNA sequences in the sample encode the same CDR3. This chain links TRBV4-2 with TRBJ2-6; tentative D call: TRBD2 (5 bases). The CDR3 has 15 residues. Trimming pared 4 bases from V and 4 bases from J, leaving 11 bases between. Germline assignment: CDR1 LGHNA and CDR2 YNFKEQ. The CDR3 nucleotides are TGTGCCAGCAGCCCACTAGTCTCCGGGGCCAACGTCCTGACTTTC. It yields the protein CASSPLVSGANVLTF.

This chain uses TRBV11-3 with TRBJ2-1, with a weak D call TRBD2 (5 bases). Germline-derived CDR1 and CDR2 are SGHNT and YENEEA. V lost 6 bases and J lost 10, with 19 bases in between. This CDR3 region has 14 residues. The CDR3 is CASRIIWGAGEQFF. CDR3 nucleotides: TGTGCCAGCAGGATCATCTGGGGAGCTGGAGAGCAGTTCTTC.

This clone was recorded only once. The DNA for the CDR3 is TGTGCCAGCAGCGTAACGGGACAGGGTTTGGAGACCCAGTACTTC. Its translation is CASSVTGQGLETQYF. The chain couples TRBV9 to TRBJ2-5, with TRBD1 matching over 9 bases. The trim removed 1 base at V and 5 bases at J, leaving 6 bases unmatched. The CDR3 totals 15 residues. CDR1 SGDLS and CDR2 YYNGEE come from the germline V gene.

The genes are TRBV21-1 and TRBJ2-6; the D segment call TRBD2 is taken from the table without a DNA check. TRBV21-1 is a recognized pseudogene. This CDR3 contains 19 residues. The CDR3 protein is CASSKARRLAASGANVLTF. The DNA of the CDR3 is TGTGCCAGCAGCAAAGCTAGGAGACTAGCGGCGTCTGGGGCCAACGTCCTGACTTTC.

This chain connects TRBV2 to TRBJ2-3; 11 positions agree with TRBD2. Germline loops: CDR1 SNHLY, CDR2 FYNNEI. Trimming at V came to 10 bases and at J to 8 bases, leaving 14 bases not matched to a gene. The CDR3 extends over 15 amino acids. In DNA, the CDR3 is TGTGCCACCTCCCGACTAGCGGGGAGGGAAGGTACGCAGTATTTT. It yields the protein CATSRLAGREGTQYF.

This chain joins TRBV7-9 and TRBJ1-1, with 7 bases that match TRBD1. The J segment lost 2 bases and the V segment lost 2 bases, leaving 11 bases of the junction unmatched. The CDR3 covers 17 residues. Germline loops: CDR1 SEHNR, CDR2 FQNEAQ (reference sequence). CDR3 sequence (DNA): TGTGCCAGCAGCTTACTAAGTTTAACAGGGGTCAACACTGAAGCTTTCTTT. Protein sequence: CASSLLSLTGVNTEAFF.

The chain uses TRBV10-1 and TRBJ1-1; TRBD1 matches 8 bases. The CDR3 has 14 amino acids. Germline V gene lookup returns CDR1 WNHNN and CDR2 SYGVQD (reference sequence). Unmatched junction bases numbered 3, after V lost 6 bases and J lost 0 bases. The CDR3 DNA reads as TGCGCCAGCAGACAGGGGGGCATGAACACTGAAGCTTTCTTT. As protein: CASRQGGMNTEAFF.

The chain combines TRBV28 with TRBJ2-2, with unresolved D. V was trimmed by 2 bases and J by 1 base, leaving 8 bases between them. This CDR3 contains 15 residues. CDR1 and CDR2 (germline): MDHEN, SYDVKM. For the CDR3, the DNA is TGTGCCAGCAGTTTAAGAACAGTGAACACCGGGGAGCTGTTTTTT. This codes for CASSLRTVNTGELFF.

The chain joins TRBV15 to TRBJ2-7; 11 bases agree with TRBD1. Looked up from germline, CDR1 is LNHNV and CDR2 is YYDKDF (reference sequence). This CDR3 has 14 amino acids. V lost 3 bases to trimming and J lost 5 bases; unmatched junction nucleotides: 3. This chain's CDR3 is CATSRRTGGDEQYF. The CDR3 DNA sequence: TGTGCCACCAGCAGGCGGACAGGGGGCGACGAGCAGTACTTC.

V usage is TRBV2 and J usage is TRBJ1-5; weak D call: TRBD1 (5 bases). The germline gives CDR1 SNHLY, CDR2 FYNNEI. V lost 7 bases, J lost 9 bases, and 16 bases lay in between. This CDR3 is built from 13 residues. The CDR3 protein is CASTLRDSSPQHF. In nucleotides, the CDR3 is TGTGCCAGCACTTTACGGGACTCCTCGCCCCAGCATTTT.

This sequence joins TRBV5-6 and TRBJ2-5; TRBD2 matches at 11 bases. CDR3 length equals 14 residues. Germline assignment: CDR1 SGHDT and CDR2 YYEEEE. Trimming cost V 3 bases and J 4 bases; bases outside gene matches: 2. The CDR3 here is CASSSTSGGETQYF. The CDR3 nucleotides read TGTGCCAGCAGCTCCACTAGCGGGGGAGAGACCCAGTACTTC.

The chain links TRBV5-5 to TRBJ2-1; 8 positions match TRBD2. The germline V gene has CDR1 SGHKS and CDR2 YYEKEE (reference sequence). This CDR3 has 15 residues. J was trimmed by 7 bases and V by 4 bases; bases with no gene match: 10. CDR3 bases: TGTGCCAGCAGCCCCCAGCGGGAGAGTATAAATGAGCAGTTCTTC. It translates to CASSPQRESINEQFF.

V gene TRBV4-1 combines with J gene TRBJ2-5; D is perhaps TRBD2 (6 bases). The CDR3 sequence is 15 residues long. From germline, CDR1 is MGHRA and CDR2 YSYEKL. V was trimmed by 2 bases and J by 5 bases, leaving 15 bases between them. Here the CDR3 reads CASSQPTRRGETQYF. The CDR3 nucleotides are TGCGCCAGCAGCCAACCGACTAGGCGAGGCGAGACCCAGTACTTC.